This T cell receptor beta chain was sequenced for a study of vaccination effects on CD4 cells after COVID-19. Sequencing was preceded by expansion of antigen-specific CD4+ T cells with viral peptide pools in the ViraFEST assay. Having been cultured for approximately ten days, the cells underwent CD4+ T cell isolation. The individual was infected with SARS-CoV-2 between March and December 2020, as confirmed by PCR. In germline, CDR1 is GTSNPN, CDR2 SVGIG (reference sequence). The V and J ends lost 0 bases and 5 bases respectively, with 10 bases between them. The CDR3 consists of 14 residues. Sequencing was performed with immunoSEQ multiplex PCR; in TCRdb, only in-frame clones are kept and a portion is missing. The repertoire holds 45,000 to 70,000 clones, with 75% to 85% as singletons. As regards this clone: Its matching antigen is unknown.

This receptor was identified in a human donor who had a prior SARS-CoV-2 infection. The chain recombines TRBV30 with TRBJ1-4; the D gene is possibly TRBD1 (5 bases). This specimen consisted of CD4+ T cells from PBMCs cultured with HIV peptides, obtained before COVID-19 vaccination. Subset denoted: HIV-1 Nef peptide pool negative control/reference culture. The CDR3 DNA reads TGTGCCTGGAGTGTAGGTGGGGGGAATGAAAAACTGTTTTTT. Amino acids: CAWSVGGGNEKLFF.